Following are 15 T cell receptor beta chains from one sample sequenced in a study of T-cell reconstitution after alpha-beta-depleted transplantation in children. Unique molecular identifiers were used to barcode this TCRbeta library. From the PCR reads, TCRdb called clonotypes with MiXCR, one entry per CDR3 protein. The data show just under 550,000 distinct CDR3 sequences, with about 18% seen just once and approximately 3% held by the top ten. The material sequenced was PBMCs from the stem cell graft donor, taken from the stem cell graft. The receptors shown here come from a human donor who donated a stem cell graft to a child with acute lymphoblastic leukemia.

The sample holds many counts of this clonotype. The J gene is TRBJ1-3, the V gene TRBV20-1, with TRBD1 matching 8 bases. V lost 6 bases, J lost 0 bases, and 4 bases stayed unmatched. The CDR3 sequence is 14 residues long. Germline loops: CDR1 DFQATT, CDR2 SNEGSKA (reference sequence). CDR3 nucleotide sequence: TGCAGTGCAGAGACAGGGGACTCTGGAAACACCATATATTTT. Translation gives CSAETGDSGNTIYF.

This clonotype was detected only a few times. This chain connects TRBV5-1 to TRBJ2-7; TRBD1 matches 9 bases. The V segment lost 0 bases and the J segment 6 bases; nucleotides outside the gene matches: 4. Germline V gene data show CDR1 as SGHRS and CDR2 as YFSETQ. CDR3 size: 14 residues. CDR3 region: CASSLEGTGIEQYF. The CDR3 DNA sequence: TGCGCCAGCAGCTTGGAGGGGACAGGGATCGAGCAGTACTTC.

The J gene is TRBJ1-3, the V gene TRBV20-1; 9 nucleotides agree with TRBD1. Germline loops: CDR1 DFQATT, CDR2 SNEGSKA (reference sequence). The CDR3 spans 13 residues. The trim removed 6 bases at V and 8 bases at J, leaving 8 bases unmatched. CDR3 sequence (DNA): TGCAGTGCCACCGGGACAGGGCGAGACACCATATATTTT. Translated: CSATGTGRDTIYF.

This clonotype has more than one count but fewer than ten. The rearrangement joins TRBV29-1 to TRBJ1-4, with 10 bases matching TRBD1. Germline V gene sequence: CDR1 SQVTM, CDR2 ANQGSEA. The CDR3 spans 12 residues. Losses at the gene ends were 6 bases for V and 12 bases for J; bases not matched to a gene: 7. The CDR3 DNA follows: TGCAGCGTAATCCGGGGGACAGGGGAACTGTTTTTT. As protein: CSVIRGTGELFF.

The genes are TRBV6-5 and TRBJ2-3; tentatively, D is TRBD1 or TRBD2 (6 bases each). There are 16 residues in the CDR3. The germline V gene has CDR1 MNHEY and CDR2 SVGAGI. Deletions cut 1 base from V and 1 base from J, with 12 bases between. CDR3 nucleotides: TGTGCCAGCAGTTACTTGGGGGGCTCGGGCACAGATACGCAGTATTTT. The encoded protein is CASSYLGGSGTDTQYF.

V gene TRBV4-1 combines with J gene TRBJ2-7; 8 bases are a match to TRBD2. V lost 3 bases to trimming and J lost 3 bases; unmatched junction nucleotides: 7. The CDR3 covers 15 residues. Per germline, CDR1 MGHRA and CDR2 YSYEKL. The CDR3 nucleotides are TGCGCCAGCAGCCACCACGCAGCGGGAGACTACGAGCAGTACTTC. Its translation is CASSHHAAGDYEQYF.

The chain couples TRBV9 to TRBJ2-7; TRBD2 aligns across 8 bases. CDR1 is SGDLS and CDR2 is YYNGEE in the germline V gene. The CDR3 consists of 13 residues. Germline trimming cut 3 bases from V and 6 bases from J; bases unmatched to any gene: 5. CDR3 sequence (DNA): TGTGCCAGCAGCGCCGGGGGGGGCGGCGAGCAGTACTTC. It codes for CASSAGGGGEQYF.

This clonotype came up a few times. The chain combines TRBV2 with TRBJ2-3, with D possibly matching TRBD2 (5 bases). The germline V gene has CDR1 SNHLY and CDR2 FYNNEI. The CDR3 is 14 residues long. With 4 bases removed from V and 1 base from J, the gap between germline ends came to 9 bases. The CDR3 DNA reads TGTGCCAGCAGTGGAGAAGCGGGCACAGATACGCAGTATTTT. Translation: CASSGEAGTDTQYF.

In this sample, this clonotype turned up a few times. This chain joins TRBV6-5 and TRBJ2-7; D is uncertain. The CDR3 is 12 residues long. Trimming pared 2 bases from V and 5 bases from J, leaving 7 bases between. In germline, CDR1 is MNHEY, CDR2 SVGAGI. CDR3 DNA: TGTGCCAGCAGTTACGGCCCCAACGAGCAGTACTTC. Translating it yields CASSYGPNEQYF.

The chain has TRBV13 and TRBJ2-7; 13 positions agree with TRBD2. This CDR3 comprises 14 residues. CDR1 and CDR2 from the germline V gene are PRHDT and FYEKMQ (reference sequence). V lost 5 bases to trimming and J lost 8 bases; unmatched junction nucleotides: 6. The CDR3 here is CASSPPGLAGKQYF. DNA for the CDR3: TGTGCCAGCAGCCCTCCGGGACTAGCGGGAAAGCAGTACTTC.

V gene TRBV5-1 combines with J gene TRBJ2-1; D uncertain. Per germline, CDR1 SGHRS and CDR2 YFSETQ. The CDR3 sequence is 15 residues long. Deletions cut 0 bases from V and 4 bases from J, with 11 bases between. CDR3 sequence: CASSLGPSHYNEQFF. The CDR3 coding sequence is TGCGCCAGCAGCTTGGGTCCATCCCATTACAATGAGCAGTTCTTC.

The chain's CDR3 is CASSLAPLHSDNEQFF. In DNA form, the CDR3 reads TGTGCCAGCAGCTTAGCGCCGTTGCACTCAGACAATGAGCAGTTCTTC. The chain employs TRBV7-8 and TRBJ2-1; no clear D. Trimming left V 0 bases short and J 5 bases short, with 14 bases between. There are 16 residues in the CDR3. Germline V gene sequence: CDR1 SGHVS, CDR2 FQNEAQ.

V and J are TRBV11-2 and TRBJ1-2; D remains ambiguous. V gave up 4 bases and J gave up 4 bases, with 13 bases separating them. CDR1 is SGHAT, CDR2 FQNNGV, per germline. CDR3 length: 14 residues. The CDR3 sequence: CASSSSGSAYGYTF. Here the CDR3 DNA reads TGTGCCAGCAGCTCATCCGGGAGCGCCTATGGCTACACCTTC.

This clonotype has just a few counts. The V gene is TRBV27, the J gene TRBJ2-1; TRBD2 matches at 8 bases. With V trimmed by 6 bases and J by 13 bases, 8 bases remained unmatched. In germline, CDR1 is MNHEY, CDR2 SMNVEV (reference sequence). This CDR3 region has 12 residues. The CDR3 DNA reads TGTGCCAGCAGCCAGACTAGCGATAGACAGTTCTTC. Translating gives CASSQTSDRQFF.

The CDR3 protein is CSARDTNIGQDYNSPLHF. CDR3 nucleotides: TGCAGTGCTAGAGATACGAATATCGGGCAGGACTATAATTCACCCCTCCACTTT. The chain couples TRBV20-1 to TRBJ1-6; D unclear. Trimming left V 0 bases short and J 3 bases short, with 18 bases between. Germline loops: CDR1 DFQATT, CDR2 SNEGSKA (reference sequence). The CDR3 is made up of 18 amino acids.